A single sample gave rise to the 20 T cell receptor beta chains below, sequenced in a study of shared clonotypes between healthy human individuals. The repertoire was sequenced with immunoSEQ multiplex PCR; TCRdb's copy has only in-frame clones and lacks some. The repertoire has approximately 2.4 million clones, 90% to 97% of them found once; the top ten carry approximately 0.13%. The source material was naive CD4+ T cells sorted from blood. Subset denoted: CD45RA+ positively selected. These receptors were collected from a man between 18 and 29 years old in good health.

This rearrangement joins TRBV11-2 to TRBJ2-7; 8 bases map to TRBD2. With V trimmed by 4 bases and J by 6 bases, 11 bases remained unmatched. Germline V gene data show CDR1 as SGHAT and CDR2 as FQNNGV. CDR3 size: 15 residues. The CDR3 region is CASSSQRGPIVEQYF. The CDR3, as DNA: TGTGCCAGCAGCTCCCAGCGGGGGCCCATCGTCGAGCAGTACTTC.

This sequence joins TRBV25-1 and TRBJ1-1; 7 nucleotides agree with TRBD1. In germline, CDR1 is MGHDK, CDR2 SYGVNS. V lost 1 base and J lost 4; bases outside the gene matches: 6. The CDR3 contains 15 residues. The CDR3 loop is CASSESQGTVTEAFF. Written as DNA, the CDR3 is TGTGCCAGCAGTGAATCCCAGGGGACAGTCACTGAAGCTTTCTTT.

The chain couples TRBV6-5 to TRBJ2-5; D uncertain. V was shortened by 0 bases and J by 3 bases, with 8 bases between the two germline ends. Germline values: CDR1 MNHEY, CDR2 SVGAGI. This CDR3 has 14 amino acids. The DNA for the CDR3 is TGTGCCAGCAGTTACTCCCTTTCCGAAGAGACCCAGTACTTC. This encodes CASSYSLSEETQYF.

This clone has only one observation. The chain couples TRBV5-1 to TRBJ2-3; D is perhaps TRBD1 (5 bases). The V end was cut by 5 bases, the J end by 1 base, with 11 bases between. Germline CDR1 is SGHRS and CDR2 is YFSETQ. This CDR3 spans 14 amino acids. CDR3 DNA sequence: TGCGCCAGCAGGAGCAGGGTTGGCACAGATACGCAGTATTTT. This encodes CASRSRVGTDTQYF.

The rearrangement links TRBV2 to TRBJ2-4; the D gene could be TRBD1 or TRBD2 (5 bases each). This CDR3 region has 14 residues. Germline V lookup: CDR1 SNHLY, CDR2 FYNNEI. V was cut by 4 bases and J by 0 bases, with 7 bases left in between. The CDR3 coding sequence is TGTGCCAGCAGTGGGGGACGAGCCAAAAACATTCAGTACTTC. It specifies CASSGGRAKNIQYF.

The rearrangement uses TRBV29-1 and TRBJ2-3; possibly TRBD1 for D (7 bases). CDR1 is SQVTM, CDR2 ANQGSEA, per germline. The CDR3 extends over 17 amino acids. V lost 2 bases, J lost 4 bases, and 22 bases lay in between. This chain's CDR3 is CSVEMVYGGGGSDTQYF. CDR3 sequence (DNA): TGCAGCGTTGAAATGGTTTATGGAGGGGGCGGGTCAGATACGCAGTATTTT.

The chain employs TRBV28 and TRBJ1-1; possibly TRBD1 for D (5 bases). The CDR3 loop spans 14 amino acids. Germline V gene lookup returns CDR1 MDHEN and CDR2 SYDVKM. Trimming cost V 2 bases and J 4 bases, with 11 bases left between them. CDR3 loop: CASSLDGGGTEAFF. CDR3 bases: TGTGCCAGCAGTTTAGATGGGGGGGGCACTGAAGCTTTCTTT.

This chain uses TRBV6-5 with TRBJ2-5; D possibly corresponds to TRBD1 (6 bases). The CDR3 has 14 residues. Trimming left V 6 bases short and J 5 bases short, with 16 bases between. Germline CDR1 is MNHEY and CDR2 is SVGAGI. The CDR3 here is CASRGRGAWETQYF. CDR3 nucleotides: TGTGCCAGCAGAGGCAGGGGCGCATGGGAGACCCAGTACTTC.

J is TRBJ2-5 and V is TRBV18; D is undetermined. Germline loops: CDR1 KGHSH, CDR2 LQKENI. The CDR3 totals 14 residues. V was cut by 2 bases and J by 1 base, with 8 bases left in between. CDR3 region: CASSPIVGQETQYF. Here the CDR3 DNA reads TGTGCCAGCTCACCAATTGTCGGCCAAGAGACCCAGTACTTC.

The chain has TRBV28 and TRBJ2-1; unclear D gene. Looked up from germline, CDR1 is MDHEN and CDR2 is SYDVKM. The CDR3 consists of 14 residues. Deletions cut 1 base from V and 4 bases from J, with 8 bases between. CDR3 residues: CASSLLDLYNEQFF. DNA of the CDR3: TGTGCCAGCAGTTTATTAGACCTATACAATGAGCAGTTCTTC.

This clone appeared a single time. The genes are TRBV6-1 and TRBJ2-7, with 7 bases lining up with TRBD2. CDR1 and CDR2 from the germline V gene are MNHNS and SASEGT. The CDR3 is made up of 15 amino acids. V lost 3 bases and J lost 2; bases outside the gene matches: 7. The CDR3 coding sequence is TGTGCCAGCAGTGACCCTCGGGGGGTAGCCTACGAGCAGTACTTC. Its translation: CASSDPRGVAYEQYF.

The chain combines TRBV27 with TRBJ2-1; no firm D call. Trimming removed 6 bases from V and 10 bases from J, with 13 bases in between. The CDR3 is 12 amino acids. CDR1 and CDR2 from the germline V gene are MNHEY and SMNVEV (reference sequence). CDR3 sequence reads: CASRVVDSEQFF. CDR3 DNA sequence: TGTGCCAGCAGAGTTGTCGACTCCGAGCAGTTCTTC.

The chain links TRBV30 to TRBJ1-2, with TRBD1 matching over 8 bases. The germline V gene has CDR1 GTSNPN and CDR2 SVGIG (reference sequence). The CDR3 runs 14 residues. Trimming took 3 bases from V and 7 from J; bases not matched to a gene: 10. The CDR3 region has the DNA TGTGCCTGGAGACCTCGAACAGGGGGAAGTGGCTACACCTTC. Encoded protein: CAWRPRTGGSGYTF.

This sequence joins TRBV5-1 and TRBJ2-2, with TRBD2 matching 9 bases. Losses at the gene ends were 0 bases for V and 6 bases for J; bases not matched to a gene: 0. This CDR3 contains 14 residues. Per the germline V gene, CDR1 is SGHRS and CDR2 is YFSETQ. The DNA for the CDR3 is TGCGCCAGCAGCTTGGAGCGGGGGGCCGGGGAGCTGTTTTTT. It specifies CASSLERGAGELFF.

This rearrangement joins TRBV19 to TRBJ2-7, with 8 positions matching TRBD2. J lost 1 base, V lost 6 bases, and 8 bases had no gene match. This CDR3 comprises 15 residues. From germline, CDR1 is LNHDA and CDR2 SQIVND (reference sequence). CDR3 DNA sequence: TGTGCCAGTAGCCGAACTAGCGGCCTTTCCTACGAGCAGTACTTC. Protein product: CASSRTSGLSYEQYF.

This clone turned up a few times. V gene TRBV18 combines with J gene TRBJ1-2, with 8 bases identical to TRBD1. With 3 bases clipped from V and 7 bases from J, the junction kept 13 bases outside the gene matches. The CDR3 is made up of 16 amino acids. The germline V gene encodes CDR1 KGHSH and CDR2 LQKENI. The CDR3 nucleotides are TGTGCCAGCTCACCCCCCGGGACAGGAACGGAGGCTGGCTACACCTTC. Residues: CASSPPGTGTEAGYTF.

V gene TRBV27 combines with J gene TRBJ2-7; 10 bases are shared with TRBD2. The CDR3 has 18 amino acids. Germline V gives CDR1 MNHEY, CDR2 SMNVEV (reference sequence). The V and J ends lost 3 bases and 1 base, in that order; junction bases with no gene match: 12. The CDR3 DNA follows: TGTGCCAGCAGTTTGTCGTGGTATAGCGGGAGGACGTCCTACGAGCAGTACTTC. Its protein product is CASSLSWYSGRTSYEQYF.

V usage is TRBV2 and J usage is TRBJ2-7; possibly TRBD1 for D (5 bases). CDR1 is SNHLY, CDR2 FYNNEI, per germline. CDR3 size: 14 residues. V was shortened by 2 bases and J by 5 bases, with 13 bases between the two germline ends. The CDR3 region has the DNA TGTGCCAGCAGTGAAAGGGGCAGGGCCCACGAGCAGTACTTC. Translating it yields CASSERGRAHEQYF.

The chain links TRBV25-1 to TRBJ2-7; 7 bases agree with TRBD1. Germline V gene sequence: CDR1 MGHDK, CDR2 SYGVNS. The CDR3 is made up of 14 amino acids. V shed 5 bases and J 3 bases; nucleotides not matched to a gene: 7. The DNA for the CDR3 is TGTGCCAGCAGTCCGCCGGGACAGAGCTACGAGCAGTACTTC. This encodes CASSPPGQSYEQYF.

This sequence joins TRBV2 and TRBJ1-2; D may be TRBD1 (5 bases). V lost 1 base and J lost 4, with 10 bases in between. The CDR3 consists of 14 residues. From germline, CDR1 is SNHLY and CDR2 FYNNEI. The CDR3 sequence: CASSEGDQIYGYTF. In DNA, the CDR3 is TGTGCCAGCAGTGAAGGGGACCAGATCTATGGCTACACCTTC. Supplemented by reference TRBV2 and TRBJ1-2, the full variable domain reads EPEVTQTPSHQVTQMGQEVILRCVPISNHLYFYWYRQILGQKVEFLVSFYNNEISEKSEIFDDQFSVERPDGSNFTLKIRSTKLEDSAMYFCASSEGDQIYGYTFGSGTRLTVV.